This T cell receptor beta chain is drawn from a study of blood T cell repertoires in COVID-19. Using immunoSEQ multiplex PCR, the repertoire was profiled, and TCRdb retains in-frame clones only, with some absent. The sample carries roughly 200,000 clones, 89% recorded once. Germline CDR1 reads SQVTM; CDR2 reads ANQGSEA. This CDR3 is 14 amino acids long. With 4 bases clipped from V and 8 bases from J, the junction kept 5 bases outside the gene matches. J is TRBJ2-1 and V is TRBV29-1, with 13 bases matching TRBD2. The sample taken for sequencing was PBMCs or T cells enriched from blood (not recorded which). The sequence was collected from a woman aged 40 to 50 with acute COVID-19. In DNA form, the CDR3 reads TGCAGCGTTGGGACTAGCGGGAGCATGGATGAGCAGTTCTTC. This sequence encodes CSVGTSGSMDEQFF.